The rows below give T cell receptor beta chains drawn from one sample of a study of OX40 agonist ivuxolimab in advanced cancers. The table came from immunoSEQ multiplex PCR; TCRdb's copy has only in-frame clones and leaves some out. The sample consists of some 60,000 clones, approximately 81% of them appearing once. Sequences were derived from CD4+ or CD8+ T cells sorted from blood, sampled in a trial of the OX40 agonist ivuxolimab. The source of these receptors is an adult with an advanced solid tumor such as melanoma, head and neck, liver or kidney cancer. The CDR3 runs from the conserved cysteine through the conserved F or W. Each record gives: D gene, V gene, clone size, J gene, CDR3 protein, CDR3 DNA. The D gene is left open where the match is weak. Size values are once, few and many counts, or a class for expanded clones, and some rows have none.

-,TRBV19,-,TRBJ1-5,CASRRGDQPQHF,TGTGCCAGTAGACGGGGTGATCAGCCCCAGCATTTT
TRBD2,TRBV7-3,-,TRBJ2-3,CASSLTPLADPDTQYF,TGTGCCAGCAGCTTAACCCCCCTAGCGGACCCAGATACGCAGTATTTT
TRBD2,TRBV4-1,once,TRBJ2-3,CASSLSGRTDTQYF,TGCGCCAGCAGCCTTAGCGGGAGGACAGATACGCAGTATTTT
-,TRBV20-1,-,TRBJ2-1,CSARWDLEQFF,TGCAGTGCTAGATGGGACTTAGAGCAGTTCTTC
-,TRBV9,-,TRBJ1-1,CASSVGPAERSAEAFF,TGTGCCAGCAGCGTAGGTCCGGCCGAGAGAAGCGCTGAAGCTTTCTTT
-,TRBV28,-,TRBJ1-2,CASSSGAPYGYTF,TGTGCCAGCAGTTCGGGGGCCCCCTATGGCTACACCTTC
TRBD2,TRBV4-3,few,TRBJ2-1,CASSHVGGGVYNEQFF,TGCGCCAGCAGCCACGTAGGTGGGGGGGTATACAATGAGCAGTTCTTC
TRBD1,TRBV5-4,-,TRBJ2-2,CASGQGSTGELFF,TGTGCCAGCGGACAGGGGAGCACCGGGGAGCTGTTTTTT
-,TRBV9,few,TRBJ1-1,CASSVSGEGYTEAFF,TGTGCCAGCAGCGTATCAGGGGAGGGATACACTGAAGCTTTCTTT
TRBD2,TRBV4-1,few,TRBJ2-5,CASSQVWTSIWQTQYF,TGCGCCAGCAGCCAGGTCTGGACTAGTATTTGGCAGACCCAGTACTTC
TRBD2,TRBV5-6,-,TRBJ2-7,CASSQTSGYEQYF,TGTGCCAGCAGCCAGACTAGCGGCTACGAGCAGTACTTC
TRBD2,TRBV7-2,once,TRBJ2-1,CASNPGTSGEDEQFF,TGTGCCAGCAACCCCGGGACTAGCGGCGAGGATGAGCAGTTCTTC
-,TRBV29-1,-,TRBJ2-7,CSVTTGSYEQYF,TGCAGCGTGACAACAGGGTCCTACGAGCAGTACTTC
-,TRBV7-9,-,TRBJ1-5,CASSLQGEQPQHF,TGTGCCAGCAGTCTACAGGGCGAGCAGCCCCAGCATTTT
-,TRBV29-1,-,TRBJ1-1,CSVEDQGNTEAFF,TGCAGCGTTGAAGATCAGGGAAACACTGAAGCTTTCTTT
TRBD1,TRBV2,-,TRBJ2-1,CAKTGLDNEQFF,TGTGCCAAGACAGGGCTCGACAATGAGCAGTTCTTC
-,TRBV7-9,-,TRBJ1-2,CASSSDGYGYTF,TGTGCCAGCAGCTCGGACGGATATGGCTACACCTTC
-,TRBV6-5,-,TRBJ2-1,CASSYSNRWVVYEQFF,TGTGCCAGCAGTTACTCGAATAGGTGGGTGGTTTATGAGCAGTTCTTC
-,TRBV6-1,-,TRBJ1-1,CASSEGKGWNTEAFF,TGTGCCAGCAGTGAAGGAAAGGGGTGGAACACTGAAGCTTTCTTT
TRBD1,TRBV4-3,-,TRBJ1-2,CASSKDIGQGNYGYTF,TGCGCCAGCAGCAAAGACATCGGACAGGGGAACTATGGCTACACCTTC
-,TRBV27,-,TRBJ1-1,CASSLSGDTEAFF,TGTGCCAGCAGTTTATCAGGGGACACTGAAGCTTTCTTT
TRBD1,TRBV11-2,-,TRBJ2-7,CASSPGHRGLEQYF,TGTGCCAGCAGCCCCGGGCACAGGGGGCTTGAGCAGTACTTC
-,TRBV7-8,-,TRBJ2-7,CASSLPLGLDSYEQYF,TGTGCCAGCAGCCTTCCCCTCGGATTAGACAGCTACGAGCAGTACTTC
TRBD2,TRBV29-1,-,TRBJ2-1,CSVEGLATRSYNEQFF,TGCAGCGTGGAAGGACTAGCGACAAGGTCCTACAATGAGCAGTTCTTC
-,TRBV5-1,-,TRBJ2-1,CASSLEPGPAYNEQFF,TGCGCCAGCAGCTTGGAACCGGGACCGGCCTACAATGAGCAGTTCTTC
TRBD1,TRBV4-1,-,TRBJ2-1,CASSQEGGAYNEQFF,TGCGCCAGCAGCCAAGAAGGGGGCGCCTACAATGAGCAGTTCTTC
TRBD2,TRBV29-1,-,TRBJ2-5,CSIGWTSGSMETQYF,TGCAGCATTGGGTGGACTAGCGGGAGTATGGAGACCCAGTACTTC
TRBD2,TRBV5-1,-,TRBJ2-1,CASRRQMAGGGNNEQFF,TGCGCCAGCAGACGGCAGATGGCGGGAGGGGGGAACAATGAGCAGTTCTTC
TRBD2,TRBV7-3,-,TRBJ2-7,CASSSGLAGSMGPYEQYF,TGTGCCAGCAGCTCGGGACTAGCGGGCTCTATGGGCCCCTACGAGCAGTACTTC
-,TRBV6-6,-,TRBJ1-5,CASSVGGGSNQPQHF,TGTGCCAGCAGTGTAGGGGGGGGAAGCAATCAGCCCCAGCATTTT
-,TRBV10-3,-,TRBJ1-1,CATRSQGNTEAFF,TGTGCCACCAGATCACAGGGGAACACTGAAGCTTTCTTT
TRBD2,TRBV9,-,TRBJ2-5,CASSPPTGLAGEETQYF,TGTGCCAGCAGCCCTCCAACCGGACTAGCGGGAGAGGAGACCCAGTACTTC
-,TRBV5-1,-,TRBJ2-7,CASSLWVNGYEQYF,TGCGCCAGCAGCTTGTGGGTGAACGGATACGAGCAGTACTTC
TRBD2,TRBV7-3,-,TRBJ2-5,CASSPPPAASGRGQETQYF,TGTGCCAGCAGCCCCCCCCCGGCGGCTAGCGGGAGAGGCCAGGAGACCCAGTACTTC
TRBD1,TRBV5-1,-,TRBJ2-2,CASSSGQLNTGELFF,TGCGCCAGCAGCTCGGGACAGCTGAACACCGGGGAGCTGTTTTTT
TRBD1,TRBV6-6,-,TRBJ1-5,CASSYLGQPSQPQHF,TGTGCCAGCAGTTACCTGGGACAGCCCTCTCAGCCCCAGCATTTT
-,TRBV19,-,TRBJ2-3,CASSIKTANEPTDTQYF,TGTGCCAGTAGTATAAAAACAGCTAATGAACCCACAGATACGCAGTATTTT
-,TRBV5-1,-,TRBJ2-1,CASGITGRSDEQFF,TGCGCCAGCGGAATTACAGGGAGGAGTGATGAGCAGTTCTTC
-,TRBV18,once,TRBJ1-4,CASRRGPGEKLFF,TGTGCCAGCCGCCGGGGTCCGGGAGAAAAACTGTTTTTT
-,TRBV20-1,-,TRBJ1-2,CSAPGGYTF,TGCAGTGCCCCTGGTGGCTACACCTTC
-,TRBV6-6,-,TRBJ2-1,CASSPGLYNEQFF,TGTGCCAGCTCCCCGGGACTTTACAATGAGCAGTTCTTC
TRBD1,TRBV7-8,few,TRBJ1-1,CASSLESGGGLNTEAFF,TGTGCCAGCAGCTTAGAGTCAGGGGGCGGTCTGAACACTGAAGCTTTCTTT
-,TRBV18,-,TRBJ1-1,CASSPDRLNTEAFF,TGTGCCAGCTCCCCTGACAGATTGAACACTGAAGCTTTCTTT
TRBD2,TRBV9,-,TRBJ2-1,CASSSGTSGSGEQFF,TGTGCCAGCAGCTCCGGGACTAGCGGGAGTGGTGAGCAGTTCTTC
TRBD2,TRBV7-3,-,TRBJ2-1,CASSFRGGSYNEQFF,TGTGCCAGCAGCTTCCGGGGAGGGTCCTACAATGAGCAGTTCTTC
-,TRBV27,-,TRBJ2-7,CASSLRAGRSYEQYF,TGTGCCAGCAGTTTAAGGGCAGGGAGGTCCTACGAGCAGTACTTC
TRBD1,TRBV15,once,TRBJ2-1,CATSRAPTGGIGNEQFF,TGTGCCACCAGCAGAGCCCCGACAGGGGGCATAGGCAATGAGCAGTTCTTC
-,TRBV27,few,TRBJ2-7,CASSLNPDGNEQYF,TGTGCCAGCAGTTTGAACCCGGACGGTAACGAGCAGTACTTC
TRBD2,TRBV2,-,TRBJ2-3,CASSLEPSGYNTDTQYF,TGTGCCAGCAGTCTTGAGCCTAGCGGGTATAACACAGATACGCAGTATTTT
-,TRBV7-2,-,TRBJ2-7,CASSWLQGILYEQYF,TGTGCCAGCAGCTGGCTACAGGGAATCCTCTACGAGCAGTACTTC
-,TRBV29-1,once,TRBJ2-3,CSAQRDTDTQYF,TGCAGCGCTCAGCGAGACACAGATACGCAGTATTTT